Below, 21 T cell receptor beta chains from the same sample are listed, as sequenced in a study of blood T cell repertoires in COVID-19. The protocol was immunoSEQ multiplex PCR, while the TCRdb copy is restricted to in-frame clones and leaves out a portion. The sample yields 100,000 to 120,000 clones, 60% to 80% seen once. The sequenced sample was peripheral blood. Receptors were obtained from a woman at least 80 years old with active or convalescent COVID-19.

The chain recombines TRBV19 with TRBJ1-5; D not certain. V was shortened by 3 bases and J by 5 bases, with 17 bases between the two germline ends. The germline CDR1 and CDR2 sequences are LNHDA and SQIVND (reference sequence). The CDR3 contains 16 residues. The CDR3 sequence is CASSMYGILADQPQHF. The CDR3 nucleotides read TGTGCCAGTAGTATGTACGGGATTTTAGCCGATCAGCCCCAGCATTTT.

This sequence joins TRBV4-3 and TRBJ2-7; 7 nucleotides agree with TRBD2. V trimming: 1 base; J trimming: 3 bases; junction bases outside the gene matches: 6. CDR3 length: 15 residues. Germline loops: CDR1 LGHNA, CDR2 YSLEER. The CDR3 bases are TGCGCCAGCAGCCAAGGACCTAGCGGTCTCTACGAGCAGTACTTC. Its protein is CASSQGPSGLYEQYF.

The V gene is TRBV29-1, the J gene TRBJ1-5; D is perhaps TRBD1 (5 bases). Trimming shortened V by 7 bases and J by 2 bases, and 18 bases separated the two germline ends. The V gene's germline CDR1 is SQVTM and CDR2 ANQGSEA. The CDR3 has 15 amino acids. The CDR3 DNA sequence: TGCAGCGGGCGGAACAAGGACACCCGCAATCAGCCCCAGCATTTT. Its protein is CSGRNKDTRNQPQHF.

The chain joins TRBV28 to TRBJ2-3; D is unclear. The ends were cut back, 3 bases at V and 0 bases at J, with 13 bases in the middle. CDR1 and CDR2 from the germline V gene are MDHEN and SYDVKM. The CDR3 totals 16 residues. The CDR3 DNA reads TGTGCCAGCAGTTTGGCTGGGCAGGCAAGCACAGATACGCAGTATTTT. It specifies CASSLAGQASTDTQYF.

The sample holds many counts of this clone. This chain connects TRBV30 to TRBJ2-2, with D possibly matching TRBD1 (5 bases). Germline V gives CDR1 GTSNPN, CDR2 SVGIG (reference sequence). Trimming took off 1 base at V and 3 bases at J, with 9 bases between the two ends. The CDR3 runs to 14 residues. Written as DNA, the CDR3 is TGTGCCTGGAGTGGGCAGGGTTACACCGGGGAGCTGTTTTTT. Translation: CAWSGQGYTGELFF.

This chain joins TRBV4-1 and TRBJ1-4, with a possible D match to TRBD1 (6 bases). This CDR3 contains 15 residues. Trimming removed 6 bases at V and 5 bases at J, with 16 bases between. Germline V lookup: CDR1 MGHRA, CDR2 YSYEKL. The CDR3 nucleotides are TGCGCCAGCAGTAGAAAGGACAGTACAAATGAAAAACTGTTTTTT. The encoded protein is CASSRKDSTNEKLFF.

The chain combines TRBV29-1 with TRBJ2-6; D uncertain. Germline V gives CDR1 SQVTM, CDR2 ANQGSEA. The CDR3 extends over 13 amino acids. V was trimmed by 5 bases and J by 0 bases, leaving 5 bases between them. CDR3 bases: TGCAGCGTTTCCAGCTCTGGGGCCAACGTCCTGACTTTC. This translates into CSVSSSGANVLTF.

The chain couples TRBV5-1 to TRBJ2-2, with 13 bases aligning to TRBD2. V shed 0 bases, J shed 7 bases, and the junction held 6 bases outside the gene matches. This CDR3 is 17 amino acids long. Germline V gene lookup returns CDR1 SGHRS and CDR2 YFSETQ. CDR3 coding DNA: TGCGCCAGCAGCTTGGGACTAGCGGGAGGACGACGCGGGGAGCTGTTTTTT. Its translation is CASSLGLAGGRRGELFF.

V and J are TRBV5-6 and TRBJ1-6; no firm D call. Germline lookup yields CDR1 SGHDT and CDR2 YYEEEE. CDR3 length equals 12 residues. Trimming pared 3 bases from V and 9 bases from J, leaving 7 bases between. CDR3 DNA: TGTGCCAGCAGCTGGAGCGTTTCACCCCTCCACTTT. Amino acid sequence: CASSWSVSPLHF. The full variable domain, with the rest looked up from reference TRBV5-6 and TRBJ1-6, is DAGVTQSPTHLIKTRGQQVTLRCSPKSGHDTVSWYQQALGQGPQFIFQYYEEEERQRGNFPDRFSGHQFPNYSSELNVNALLLGDSALYLCASSWSVSPLHFGNGTRLTVT.

The chain has TRBV29-1 and TRBJ2-3, with D possibly TRBD1 on 6 matching bases. Germline V gene sequence: CDR1 SQVTM, CDR2 ANQGSEA. With 1 base removed from V and 3 bases from J, the gap between germline ends came to 29 bases. This CDR3 is 20 amino acids long. The CDR3 region is CSVEVRELQKTRQVTDTQYF. The CDR3 nucleotides read TGCAGCGTTGAAGTTAGGGAACTACAGAAAACCAGACAGGTAACAGATACGCAGTATTTT.

V and J are TRBV11-2 and TRBJ2-1; 9 bases match TRBD2. Germline values: CDR1 SGHAT, CDR2 FQNNGV. Trimming at V came to 1 base and at J to 5 bases, leaving 3 bases not matched to a gene. This CDR3 has 15 residues. The CDR3 spells CASSLGLAANNEQFF. CDR3 bases: TGTGCCAGCAGCTTAGGACTAGCGGCGAACAATGAGCAGTTCTTC.

V usage is TRBV6-2 or TRBV6-3 and J usage is TRBJ2-3, with 9 positions matching TRBD1. Losses at the gene ends were 4 bases for V and 3 bases for J; bases not matched to a gene: 5. Germline V gene data show CDR1 as MNHEY and CDR2 as SVGEGT. The CDR3 has 15 residues. The CDR3 sequence is CASSFDRGKTDTQYF. CDR3 DNA sequence: TGTGCCAGCAGTTTCGACAGGGGGAAGACAGATACGCAGTATTTT.

The chain employs TRBV5-4 and TRBJ2-1; 15 bases line up with TRBD2. The junction had 11 bases not matched to a gene; V was cut back by 4 bases and J by 3 bases. Per germline, CDR1 SGHNT and CDR2 YYREEE (reference sequence). There are 19 residues in the CDR3. The CDR3 DNA reads TGTGCCAGCAGCCCCCCTGGACTAGCGGGAGGGAAGAACTACAATGAGCAGTTCTTC. This gives the protein CASSPPGLAGGKNYNEQFF.

Only a few counts were recorded for this clone. V usage is TRBV5-1 and J usage is TRBJ2-6, with TRBD2 identical over 11 bases. The CDR3 totals 18 residues. CDR1 SGHRS and CDR2 YFSETQ come from the germline V gene. Losses at the gene ends were 4 bases for V and 3 bases for J; bases not matched to a gene: 9. As DNA, the CDR3 is TGCGCCAGCAGCAAAACTAGCGGGAGTTTGTTTGGGGCCAACGTCCTGACTTTC. Its protein product is CASSKTSGSLFGANVLTF.

The chain links TRBV19 to TRBJ1-5, with 10 nucleotides matching TRBD1. This CDR3 comprises 13 residues. Germline CDR1 and CDR2: LNHDA and SQIVND (reference sequence). Here the CDR3 DNA reads TGTGTTACGAAGGGACAGGGGAATCAGCCCCAGCATTTT. Translated: CVTKGQGNQPQHF.

The chain is built from TRBV5-1 and TRBJ1-3; no clear D gene. There are 13 residues in the CDR3. V was cut by 5 bases and J by 2 bases, with 8 bases left in between. The germline CDR1 and CDR2 sequences are SGHRS and YFSETQ. This CDR3 is CASREVAGNTIYF. CDR3 bases: TGCGCCAGCAGGGAGGTAGCTGGAAACACCATATATTTT.

The chain is built from TRBV5-1 and TRBJ2-2, with D unresolved. The CDR3 runs 15 residues. Germline-derived CDR1 and CDR2 are SGHRS and YFSETQ. Trimming left V 0 bases short and J 5 bases short, with 11 bases between. For the CDR3, the DNA is TGCGCCAGCAGCTTGGCCCTCGGTGCAACCGGGGAGCTGTTTTTT. This encodes CASSLALGATGELFF.

The V and J genes are TRBV19 and TRBJ2-1, with 10 nucleotides matching TRBD2. CDR1 is LNHDA and CDR2 is SQIVND in the germline V gene (reference sequence). V lost 3 bases and J lost 2; bases outside the gene matches: 13. The CDR3 consists of 19 residues. The CDR3 DNA reads as TGTGCCAGTAGTATCGCAAGCGGGAGGGCCCCTTACACCTACAATGAGCAGTTCTTC. Translated: CASSIASGRAPYTYNEQFF.

The chain employs TRBV28 and TRBJ2-6, with TRBD2 identical over 7 bases. With V trimmed by 5 bases and J by 1 base, 2 bases remained unmatched. The germline V gene encodes CDR1 MDHEN and CDR2 SYDVKM. The CDR3 spans 15 residues. CDR3: CASSTGGSGANVLTF. For the CDR3, the DNA is TGTGCCAGCAGTACGGGGGGATCTGGGGCCAACGTCCTGACTTTC.

The chain couples TRBV7-2 to TRBJ2-5; tentatively, D is TRBD1 (6 bases). V dropped 1 base and J dropped 2 bases, with 17 bases sitting between them. The V gene's germline CDR1 is SGHTA and CDR2 FQGNSA. This CDR3 has 17 residues. The CDR3 nucleotides are TGTGCCAGCAGCTTAGGTTTGGACAGACCTTTTCAAGAGACCCAGTACTTC. It codes for CASSLGLDRPFQETQYF.

The chain is built from TRBV4-3 and TRBJ2-5; 7 bases fit TRBD1. Losses at the gene ends were 1 base for V and 5 bases for J; bases not matched to a gene: 13. This CDR3 has 17 residues. Per germline, CDR1 LGHNA and CDR2 YSLEER. The CDR3 sequence: CASSQGYARGHVETQYF. The CDR3 DNA reads as TGCGCCAGCAGCCAAGGGTACGCTAGGGGGCACGTGGAGACCCAGTACTTC.